A single sample gave rise to the 4 T cell receptor beta chains below, sequenced in a study of Ad26.COV2.S vaccination and SARS-CoV-2 variants. Treatment denoted: around 19 received Ad26.COV2.S at low or high dose, single or two shots; several received placebo; per-sample allocation not given. Day 63 following the first vaccine or placebo injection was when the samples were taken. The assay was immunoSEQ multiplex PCR, and TCRdb's table has in-frame clones only and misses some. The sample yields around 450,000 clones, 90% seen once. The input for sequencing was peripheral blood, taken in a trial of Ad26.COV2.S vaccine versus placebo. The receptors stem from a person between 18 and 65 years old who received the Ad26.COV2.S COVID-19 vaccine or a placebo.

CDR3 in DNA: TGTGCCAGCAGCCAGATCGGCAGGGGGCCAGGATGGGGCGAGCAGTACTTC. Translating it yields CASSQIGRGPGWGEQYF. The chain has TRBV14 and TRBJ2-7, with 8 bases matching TRBD1. V was clipped by 3 bases and J by 6 bases; unmatched bases: 16. CDR1 and CDR2 (germline): SGHDN, FVKESK. This CDR3 region has 17 residues.

This clone came up once. The J gene is TRBJ2-7, the V gene TRBV6-2 or TRBV6-3; TRBD1 matches at 8 bases. The CDR3 covers 17 residues. CDR1 and CDR2 from the germline V gene are MNHEY and SVGEGT. V gave up 2 bases and J gave up 6 bases; unmatched junction bases: 15. The CDR3 nucleotides are TGTGCCAGCAGTTACACCGACCCGACAGGGGCAGACTGCGAGCAGTACTTC. It encodes CASSYTDPTGADCEQYF.

This sequence joins TRBV2 and TRBJ1-2, with TRBD1 identical over 7 bases. J lost 8 bases, V lost 3 bases, and 0 bases had no gene match. The CDR3 consists of 11 residues. The germline CDR1 and CDR2 sequences are SNHLY and FYNNEI. CDR3 residues: CASSDRGGYTF. The DNA for the CDR3 is TGTGCCAGCAGTGACAGGGGGGGCTACACCTTC.

This chain links TRBV6-5 with TRBJ1-3, with 7 positions matching TRBD1. The germline V gene has CDR1 MNHEY and CDR2 SVGAGI. Trimming took 8 bases from V and 4 from J; bases not matched to a gene: 2. The CDR3 is 12 residues long. CDR3 DNA sequence: TGTGCCAGCCGGGACAGCGGAAACACCATATATTTT. Translating it yields CASRDSGNTIYF.